This T cell receptor beta chain originates from a study of early T cells in non-severe SARS-CoV-2 infection. Unique molecular identifier tags were affixed to discrete cDNA molecules. TCRdb used MiXCR to reprocess the 5' RACE reads, holding one entry per CDR3 protein. The sample includes over 25,000 distinct CDR3 sequences, roughly 4.5% seen only once; the top ten take about 6.5%. Germline V gene lookup returns CDR1 SGDLS and CDR2 YYNGEE. This CDR3 is built from 18 residues. After removal of 1 base from V and 4 bases from J, the junction contained 15 bases not matched to a gene. This clonotype appeared many times.

The gene calls are TRBV9 and TRBJ2-7, with 9 nucleotides matching TRBD1. The sample taken for sequencing was whole blood. This receptor was taken from an adult who was a healthcare worker with PCR-confirmed SARS-CoV-2 infection or an uninfected control (not recorded which). CDR3 nucleotides: TGTGCCAGCAGCGTATATTCCGGGTTTCCGGGACAGGGTTACGAGCAGTACTTC. Its translation is CASSVYSGFPGQGYEQYF. The full variable domain, with the rest looked up from reference TRBV9 and TRBJ2-7, is DSGVTQTPKHLITATGQRVTLRCSPRSGDLSVYWYQQSLDQGLQFLIQYYNGEERAKGNILERFSAQQFPDLHSELNLSSLELGDSALYFCASSVYSGFPGQGYEQYFGPGTRLTVT.